This record concerns one T cell receptor beta chain sequence. This clonotype has a count of ten or more. Its cognate antigen has yet to be identified. Base qualities are not at hand, and no much larger clone is one base apart. The data were obtained in a study of spatial heterogeneity in lung cancer (dated by TCRdb to between 2018 and 2020). Broadly, across the study: Beta-chain transcripts were consistently detected in greater numbers than alpha-chain transcripts, which likely reflects a higher abundance of beta-chain transcripts. In the raw uncorrected reads, each unique combination of TCR and UMI appeared more than ten times on average. TCR repertoire features were related to nonsynonymous mutation counts determined by whole-exome sequencing of tumor tissue. Both alpha and beta chains were TCR-sequenced in approximately 220 tumor regions, roughly 70 matched nontumor lung samples and more than 50 PBMC samples obtained at surgery. In non-small cell lung cancer, the study made a quantitative comparison of TCR alpha and beta repertoires among multiple tumor regions, matched nontumor lung and blood.

Sequences SGHTA (CDR1) and FQGNSA (CDR2) are obtained from the germline V gene. CDR3 length: 14 amino acids, cysteine to phenylalanine. Only the CDR3 DNA stays, 42 bases, in frame from base 1. V sheds 2 bases and J sheds 8 bases, leaving 10 bases between their ends. Preparation of the library involved 5' RACE. For sequencing, a NextSeq 500 was employed. In the TCR library protocol, a unique molecular identifier was attached to each TCR cDNA molecule so that PCR and sequencing errors could be corrected. Per the source publication's procedure: Decombinator tools were used for TCR identification, UMI-based error correction and CDR3 extraction. Expanded TCRs were defined as those above a frequency of 2 per 1,000, corresponding to the top 1% of the tumor frequency distribution. Each repertoire was subsampled 100 times to 5,000 TCRs, after which Renyi diversity was computed with the R vegan package. CDR3 similarity networks were constructed using string-kernel similarity of amino acid triplets, with links drawn between CDR3s whose pairwise similarity was above 0.82. The raw public data were reprocessed by TCRdb itself: fastp quality trimming at Q25, MiXCR clonotype calling, in-frame beta chains only. Every distinct CDR3 protein forms one entry, paired with its most common genes and DNA. TCRdb's processing, not the authors' own work, is the source of the V and J calls. Here the sample has about 25,000 distinct CDR3 sequences; roughly 6.9% occur a single time. The top ten clonotypes cover roughly an eighth of the sample.

The time point label on this specimen signifies: sample taken at primary tumor resection. TCR sequencing used whole RNA extracted from tumor and nontumor lung tissue, or from cryopreserved PBMC samples, without cell sorting. Donors were 72 patients with early-stage, untreated non-small cell lung cancer from the lung TRACERx cohort. A patient was chosen for TCR sequencing only when enough RNA was available from at least two tumor regions. On the study overall, not on this receptor specifically: Confirming at a functional level the hypothesis that regional TCRs recognize regional mutations was considered to require additional single-cell paired TCR alpha and beta sequencing. Ubiquitous expanded tumor TCRs were detected in blood more often at tumor resection than at routine follow-up.

The material sequenced was PBMCs, taken at surgery. The chain was built from TRBV7-2 and TRBJ1-6, with the D segment identity uncertain. The receptor was isolated from a male donor with early-stage non-small cell lung cancer. CDR3 region: CASSLIGSYSPLHF. The sequence in DNA is TGTGCCAGCAGCTTAATTGGGAGTTATTCACCCCTCCACTTT.